This T cell receptor beta chain appears in the sequencing data of a study of blood T cell repertoires in COVID-19. Participants spanned ages about 18 to 95 years and resided in 20 to 30 US areas. In assigning cohorts, the study relied on participant-reported clinical history. The CDR3 totals 13 residues. The germline V gene encodes CDR1 SNHLY and CDR2 FYNNEI. Trimming stripped 3 bases from V and 2 bases from J, with 7 bases between. The method was immunoSEQ multiplex PCR; TCRdb's version includes in-frame clones alone and lacks a portion of them. Of about 380,000 clones in the sample, 88% were seen once.

The sequence was collected from a woman between 18 and 29 years old who had recovered from COVID-19. Sequencing was carried out using PBMCs or T cells enriched from blood (not recorded which). V gene TRBV2 combines with J gene TRBJ1-2; no definite D call. The CDR3 region is CASSEYANYGYTF. The CDR3 coding sequence is TGTGCCAGCAGTGAGTACGCGAACTATGGCTACACCTTC.